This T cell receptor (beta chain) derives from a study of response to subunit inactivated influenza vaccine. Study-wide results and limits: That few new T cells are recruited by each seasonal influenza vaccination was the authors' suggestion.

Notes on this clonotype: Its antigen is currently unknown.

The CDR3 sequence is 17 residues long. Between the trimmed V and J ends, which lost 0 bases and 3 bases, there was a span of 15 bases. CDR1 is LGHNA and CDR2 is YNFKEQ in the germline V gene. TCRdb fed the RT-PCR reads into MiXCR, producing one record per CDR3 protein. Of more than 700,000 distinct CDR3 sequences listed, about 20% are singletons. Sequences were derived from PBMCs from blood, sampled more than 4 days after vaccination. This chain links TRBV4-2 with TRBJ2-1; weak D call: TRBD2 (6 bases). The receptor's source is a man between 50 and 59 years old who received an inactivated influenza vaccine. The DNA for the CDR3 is TGTGCCAGCAGCCAAGATCTGGTACTAGCAAACTACAATGAGCAGTTCTTC. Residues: CASSQDLVLANYNEQFF.